The TCR beta chain described here comes from a study of CD8 T cells in Susac syndrome. Bulk CD8+ and CD4+ cells came from magnetic negative isolation; CD8+ TEMRA by FACS. In its sample, this clonotype was seen once. The CDR3 totals 14 residues. Germline V CDR1 and CDR2: SQVTM, ANQGSEA. J gave up 6 bases and V 3 bases, and 4 bases lay outside the gene matches. It was with random hexamers that about 0.45 to 1 ug RNA was reverse transcribed. The TCR beta CDR3 was amplified by immunoSEQ multiplex PCR across 54 Vbeta, 13 Jbeta. TCRdb re-called the immunoSEQ multiplex PCR reads with MiXCR, one entry per CDR3 protein. Altogether fewer than 350,000 distinct CDR3 sequences are present, about nine tenths being singletons, with the ten largest covering roughly 0.17%.

This clonotype was sampled from a human donor with multiple sclerosis. The source material was CD8+ T cells from PBMCs. The chain uses TRBV29-1 and TRBJ2-2; 10 bases fit TRBD1. This CDR3 is CSVEGQGKAGELFF. CDR3 bases: TGCAGCGTTGAGGGACAGGGGAAGGCCGGGGAGCTGTTTTTT.